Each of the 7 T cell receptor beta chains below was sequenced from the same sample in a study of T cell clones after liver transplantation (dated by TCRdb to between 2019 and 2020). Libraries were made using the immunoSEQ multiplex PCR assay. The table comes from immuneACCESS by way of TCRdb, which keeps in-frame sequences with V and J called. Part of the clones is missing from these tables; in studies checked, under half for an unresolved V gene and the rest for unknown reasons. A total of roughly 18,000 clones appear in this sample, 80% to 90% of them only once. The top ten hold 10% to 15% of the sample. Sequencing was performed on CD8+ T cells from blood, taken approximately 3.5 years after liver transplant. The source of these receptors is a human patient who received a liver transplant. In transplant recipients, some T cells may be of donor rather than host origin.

The CDR3 protein is CASRLRRGQYF. Written as DNA, the CDR3 is TGTGCAAGTCGCCTCCGGCGGGGTCAGTACTTC. J is TRBJ2-7 and V is TRBV12-2; TRBD2 is taken as the D call from the table, unchecked against the DNA. TRBV12-2 corresponds to a pseudogene. The CDR3 sequence is 11 residues long.

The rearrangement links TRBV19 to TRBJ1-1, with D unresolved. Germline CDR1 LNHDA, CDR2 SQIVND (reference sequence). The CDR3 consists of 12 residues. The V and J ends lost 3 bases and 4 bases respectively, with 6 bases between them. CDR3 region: CASSITATEAFF. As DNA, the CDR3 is TGTGCCAGTAGTATTACCGCCACTGAAGCTTTCTTT.

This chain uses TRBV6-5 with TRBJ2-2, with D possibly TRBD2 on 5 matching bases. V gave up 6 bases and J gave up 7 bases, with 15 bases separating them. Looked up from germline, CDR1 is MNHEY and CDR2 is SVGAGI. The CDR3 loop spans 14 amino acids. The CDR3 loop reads CASSQLLRGGELFF. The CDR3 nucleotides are TGTGCCAGCAGCCAGTTGTTACGGGGCGGGGAGCTGTTTTTT.

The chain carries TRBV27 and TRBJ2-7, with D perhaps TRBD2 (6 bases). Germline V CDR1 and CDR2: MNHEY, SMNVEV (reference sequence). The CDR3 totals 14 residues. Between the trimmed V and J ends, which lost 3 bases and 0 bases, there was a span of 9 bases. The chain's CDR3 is CASSLAGSSYEQYF. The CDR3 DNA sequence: TGTGCCAGCAGTTTGGCCGGGAGCTCCTACGAGCAGTACTTC.

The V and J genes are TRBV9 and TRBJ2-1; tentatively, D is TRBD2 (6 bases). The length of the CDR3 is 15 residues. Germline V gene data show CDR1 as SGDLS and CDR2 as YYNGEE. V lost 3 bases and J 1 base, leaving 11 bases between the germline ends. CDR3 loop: CASSEGGKSYNEQFF. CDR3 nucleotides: TGTGCCAGCAGCGAAGGCGGGAAGTCCTACAATGAGCAGTTCTTC.

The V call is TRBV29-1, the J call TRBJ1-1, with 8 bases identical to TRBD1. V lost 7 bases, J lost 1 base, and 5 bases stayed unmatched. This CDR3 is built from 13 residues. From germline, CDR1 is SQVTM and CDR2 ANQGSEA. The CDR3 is CSADRGANTEAFF. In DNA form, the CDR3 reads TGCAGCGCCGACAGGGGAGCGAACACTGAAGCTTTCTTT.

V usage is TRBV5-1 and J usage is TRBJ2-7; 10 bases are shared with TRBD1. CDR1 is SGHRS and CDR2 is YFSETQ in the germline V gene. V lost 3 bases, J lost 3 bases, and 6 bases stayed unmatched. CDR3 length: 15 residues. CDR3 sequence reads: CASSSPGQGHYEQYF. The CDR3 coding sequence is TGCGCCAGCAGCTCACCGGGACAGGGGCACTACGAGCAGTACTTC.